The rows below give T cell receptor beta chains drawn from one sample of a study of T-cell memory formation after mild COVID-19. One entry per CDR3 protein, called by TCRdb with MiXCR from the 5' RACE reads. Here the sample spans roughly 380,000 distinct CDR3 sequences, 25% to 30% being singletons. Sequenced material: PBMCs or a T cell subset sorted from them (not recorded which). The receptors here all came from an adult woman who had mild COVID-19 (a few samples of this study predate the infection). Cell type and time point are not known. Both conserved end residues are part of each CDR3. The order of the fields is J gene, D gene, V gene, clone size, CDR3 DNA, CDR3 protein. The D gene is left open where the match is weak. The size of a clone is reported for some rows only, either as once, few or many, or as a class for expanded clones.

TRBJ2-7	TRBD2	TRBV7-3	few	TGTGCCAGCAGCTTAAGCGGGGGGACCTCCTACGAGCAGTACTTC	CASSLSGGTSYEQYF
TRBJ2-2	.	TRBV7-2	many	TGTGCCAGCAGCTTAACAGCCGGGGAGCTGTTTTTT	CASSLTAGELFF
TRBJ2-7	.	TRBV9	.	TGTGCCAGCAGCGTGGGGGGGCTGGACGAGCAGTACTTC	CASSVGGLDEQYF
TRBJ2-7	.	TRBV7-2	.	TGTGCCAGCAGCTTAGGAGCCGACAATCGGTTCGAGCAGTACTTC	CASSLGADNRFEQYF
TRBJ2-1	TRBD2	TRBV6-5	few	TGTGCCAGCAGTTTAACTAGCGGGGACACCTACAATGAGCAGTTCTTC	CASSLTSGDTYNEQFF
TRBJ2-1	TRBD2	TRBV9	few	TGTGCCAGCCGACGCAGCGGGGGGGCATTGAATGAGCAGTTCTTC	CASRRSGGALNEQFF
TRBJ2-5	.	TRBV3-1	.	TGTGCCAGCAGCCAAGATCGGGTTAGCCCGTACCAGTACTTC	CASSQDRVSPYQYF
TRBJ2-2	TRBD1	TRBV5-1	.	TGCGCCAGCAGCCACGGGACAGGGGGAATCGGGGAGCTGTTTTTT	CASSHGTGGIGELFF
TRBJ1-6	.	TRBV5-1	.	TGCGCCAGCAGCTTGAAGGAATCACCCCTCCACTTT	CASSLKESPLHF
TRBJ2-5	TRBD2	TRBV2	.	TGTGCCAGCAGTGAACTGTCCAGGGAGGGGACCCAGTACTTC	CASSELSREGTQYF
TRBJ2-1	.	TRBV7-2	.	TGTGCCAGCAGCTCGTACGGACTCAATGAGCAGTTCTTC	CASSSYGLNEQFF
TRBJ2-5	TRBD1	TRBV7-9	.	TGTGCCAGCAGCCCCCAACCGGGACAGGGGGGAACCAGGGAGACCCAGTACTTC	CASSPQPGQGGTRETQYF
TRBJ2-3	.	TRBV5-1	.	TGCGCCAGCAGCTTGATCGTCACAGATACGCAGTATTTT	CASSLIVTDTQYF
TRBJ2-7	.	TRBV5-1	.	TGCGCCAGCAGCTTGGTAGGAGGGGGGCCCTACGAGCAGTACTTC	CASSLVGGGPYEQYF
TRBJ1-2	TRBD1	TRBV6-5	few	TGTGCCAGCAGTATACATCCGGGACAGGGGAATGGCTACACCTTC	CASSIHPGQGNGYTF
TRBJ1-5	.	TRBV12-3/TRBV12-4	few	TGTGCCAGCAGTTCTGCCATCAATCAGCCCCAGCATTTT	CASSSAINQPQHF
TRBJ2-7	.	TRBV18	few	TGTGCCAGCTCACCGAGTTACGGGGCCTACGAGCAGTACTTC	CASSPSYGAYEQYF
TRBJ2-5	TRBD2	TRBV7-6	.	TGTGCCAGCAGCTACCGACCAGGACTAGCGGGGGGCGATCAAGAGACCCAGTACTTC	CASSYRPGLAGGDQETQYF
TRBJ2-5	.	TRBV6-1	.	TGTGCCAGCAGAGTAGACAGTTTGCGAGAGACCCAGTACTTC	CASRVDSLRETQYF
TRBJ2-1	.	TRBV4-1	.	TGCGCCAGCAGTCACCAGGGGCTGGGTGAGCAGTTCTTC	CASSHQGLGEQFF
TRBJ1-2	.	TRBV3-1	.	TGTGCCAGCAGCGGGGCTTTGTTTGCCGGCGCTCAAGGCTACACCTTC	CASSGALFAGAQGYTF
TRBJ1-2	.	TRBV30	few	TGTGCCTGGAGTTCCGGCCTTGCTGGCTACACCTTC	CAWSSGLAGYTF
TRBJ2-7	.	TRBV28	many	TGTGCCAGCAGCTTCAGCTCCTACGAGCAGTACTTC	CASSFSSYEQYF
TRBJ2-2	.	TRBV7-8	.	TGTGCCAGCAGCGCCGCGGGACTTTTGAACACCGGGGAGCTGTTTTTT	CASSAAGLLNTGELFF
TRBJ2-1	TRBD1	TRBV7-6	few	TGTGCCAGCAGCTCCCCCGCTGCCAGGGGGCGCCGGAATGAGCAGTTCTTC	CASSSPAARGRRNEQFF
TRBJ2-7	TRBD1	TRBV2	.	TGTGCCAGCAGTGGGCGTCCGGGACAGGGACCCTACGAGCAGTACTTC	CASSGRPGQGPYEQYF
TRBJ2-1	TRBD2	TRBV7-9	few	TGTGCCAGCAGCGCGACTAGCGGGATAAATGAGCAGTTCTTC	CASSATSGINEQFF
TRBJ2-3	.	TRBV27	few	TGTGCCAGCAGCCAAACTCGAACAGATACGCAGTATTTT	CASSQTRTDTQYF